This T cell receptor (beta chain) was identified in a study of blood T cells in healthy people across ages. Notes on the study in general: Older individuals had lower TCR beta diversity per million T cells (the decline was roughly linear).

Germline V gene sequence: CDR1 SGHRS, CDR2 YFSETQ. The CDR3 covers 14 residues. Points on this clonotype: Its antigen is undetermined. The germline gene is not matched at one end of the junction; a read error may be the cause.

A second roughly 6 to 11 cycle PCR used barcoded and J-beta primers. Via MiXCR, TCRdb re-called the 5' RACE reads, giving one row per CDR3 protein. The sample comprises 1.6 million or so distinct CDR3 sequences, around 35% of which are singletons, and roughly 12% rests with the top ten. Specimen: blood. The receptor comes from a woman aged 25 to 45 in good health. The chain uses TRBV5-1 and TRBJ2-7, with 8 bases identical to TRBD2. The CDR3 loop reads CAGSLLADSYEQYF. Here the CDR3 DNA reads TGCGCCGGCAGCTTACTAGCGGACTCCTACGAGCAGTACTTC.